This T cell receptor (beta chain) is drawn from a study of control samples from healthy donors and cancer patients. The V end lost 3 bases, the J end lost 3 bases, and 9 bases lay between the germline ends. This CDR3 spans 13 amino acids. Looked up from germline, CDR1 is SGHNT and CDR2 is YYREEE (reference sequence). Profiled with immunoSEQ multiplex PCR; TCRdb holds only in-frame clones, not every one. The sample holds around 94,000 clones, less than 95% seen once. The origin of this receptor is a woman aged 18-30 years in good health. The sequencing input was blood. The V call is TRBV5-4, the J call TRBJ1-2, with D perhaps TRBD1 (6 bases). The CDR3 loop reads CASSSGADYGYTF. Written as DNA, the CDR3 is TGTGCCAGCAGCTCGGGGGCGGACTATGGCTACACCTTC.